This TCR beta chain was retrieved from a study of blood T cells in healthy people across ages. This clonotype appeared once. Its antigen is still unknown. The germline V gene has CDR1 DFQATT and CDR2 SNEGSKA (reference sequence). V lost 2 bases and J lost 4, with 26 bases in between. The CDR3 loop spans 18 amino acids. Combining a sample-barcoded 5' primer with a J-beta primer mix, a second PCR ran for roughly 6 to 11 cycles. TCRdb fed the 5' RACE reads into MiXCR, producing one record per CDR3 protein. The sample consists of under 850,000 distinct CDR3 sequences, 36% of them appearing once. Study-level points and caveats: From one million sequenced T cells, diversity estimates were lower bounds. Naive CD4+ cell counts and diversity both ran higher in long-lived than in aged donors. Strong correlation linked observed beta diversity and percent naive T cells. Getting older went along with TCR beta diversity per million T cells dropping roughly linearly.

This TCR was recovered from a man younger than 35 in good health. The chain couples TRBV20-1 to TRBJ1-2, with D perhaps TRBD1 (5 bases). The sequencing input was blood. The CDR3 reads CSARRPIRARGTFYGYTF. The DNA of the CDR3 is TGCAGTGCTAGACGTCCTATCAGGGCGAGGGGAACCTTCTATGGCTACACCTTC.